The clone carrying this T cell receptor beta chain appeared many times. Its specificity is not known. This specimen belongs to a study of T-cell reconstitution after alpha-beta-depleted transplantation in children. CDR3 length: 13 amino acids. CDR1 and CDR2 from the germline V gene are SQVTM and ANQGSEA. The trim removed 6 bases at V and 1 base at J, leaving 4 bases unmatched. Unique molecular identifiers were used in preparing the TCRbeta library. A single record per CDR3 protein comes from TCRdb applying MiXCR to the PCR reads. The sample lists around 700,000 distinct CDR3 sequences, 13% seen once, with 0.65% to 0.9% in the top ten. Study-level results: After transplant, high TCRbeta diversity at day 60 in some patients arose from surviving recipient T cells and thymic progenitors.

This TCR came from a girl aged 2 to 9 with congenital amegakaryocytic thrombocytopenia, due to receive a stem cell transplant. J is TRBJ2-7 and V is TRBV29-1; 9 bases are a match to TRBD1. This specimen was PBMCs, taken before TCRalphabeta/CD19-depleted stem cell transplant. The CDR3 region is CSVGTGYSYEQYF. The CDR3 DNA is TGCAGCGTGGGGACAGGGTATTCCTACGAGCAGTACTTC.